This T cell receptor (beta chain) came from a study of cytomegalovirus exposure and HLA in healthy donors. Points from the study as a whole: HLA allele associations emerged for fewer than 20,000 TCR beta sequences in a later analysis, at 0.05 false discovery rate. It was only CMV serostatus that was available as immune exposure information. Most TCR sequences were rare, but some public TCRs occurred in many donors.

Germline V lookup: CDR1 MNHEY, CDR2 SMNVEV (reference sequence). The CDR3 length is 15 residues. The ends lost 2 bases at V and 4 bases at J; junction bases unmatched: 6. Points on this clone: Its antigen remains unknown.

Primers: 60 Vbeta forward and 13 Jbeta reverse. Sequencing was performed with immunoSEQ multiplex PCR; in TCRdb, only in-frame clones are kept and a portion is missing. Of about 170,000 clones detected, about 75% appear once; the ten largest clones hold about 0.91%. Specimen: PBMCs. The receptor comes from a woman aged 45-65 years in good health and CMV-seropositive. V gene TRBV27 combines with J gene TRBJ1-1; 8 bases match TRBD1. DNA for the CDR3: TGTGCCAGCAGTTTAGTCAGGGGGCTGGGCACTGAAGCTTTCTTT. This encodes CASSLVRGLGTEAFF.